Listed below are T cell receptor beta chains from one sample, sequenced in a study of blood T cell repertoires in COVID-19. The method was immunoSEQ multiplex PCR; TCRdb's version includes in-frame clones alone and lacks a portion of them. The table records about 140,000 clones, more than 75% of them present only once. Sample: peripheral blood. Receptor source: an elderly woman with acute or convalescent COVID-19. Each CDR3 is given with its conserved first and last residue. The order of the fields is J gene, V gene, D gene, CDR3 length, clone size, CDR3 protein, CDR3 DNA. D genes are given only for firm matches. Not every row has a clone size; where given, it reads once, few, many or a size class.

TRBJ2-7 | TRBV19 | . | 16 | once | CASSRVSGSYFGEQYF | TGTGCCAGTAGTAGGGTTTCTGGCAGCTATTTCGGGGAGCAGTACTTC
TRBJ1-1 | TRBV20-1 | . | 11 | . | CSASFRIEAFF | TGCAGTGCTAGTTTCCGTATTGAAGCTTTCTTT
TRBJ2-4 | TRBV15 | . | 16 | . | CATSSPAGQRKNIQYF | TGTGCCACCAGCAGCCCCGCGGGGCAGCGCAAAAACATTCAGTACTTC
TRBJ1-3 | TRBV2 | TRBD1 | 14 | . | CARRRTGDGNTIYF | TGTGCCAGAAGACGGACAGGGGATGGAAACACCATATATTTT
TRBJ1-1 | TRBV19 | . | 13 | . | CASSITGNTEAFF | TGTGCCAGTAGTATAACAGGTAACACTGAAGCTTTCTTT
TRBJ1-5 | TRBV28 | . | 13 | . | CASSWGRDQPQHF | TGTGCCAGCAGTTGGGGGCGGGATCAGCCCCAGCATTTT
TRBJ2-7 | TRBV2 | TRBD1 | 14 | . | CASSAGTGGYEQYF | TGTGCCAGCAGCGCCGGGACAGGGGGATACGAGCAGTACTTC
TRBJ2-5 | TRBV3-1/TRBV3-2 | . | 12 | . | CASSTLAETQYF | TGTGCCAGCAGCACCCTAGCAGAGACCCAGTACTTC
TRBJ2-5 | TRBV30 | . | 11 | . | CAWSRGETQYF | TGTGCCTGGAGCCGGGGGGAGACCCAGTACTTC
TRBJ1-1 | TRBV10-1 | TRBD1 | 13 | . | CASAGTGGTEAFF | TGCGCCAGTGCCGGGACAGGGGGCACTGAAGCTTTCTTT
TRBJ2-7 | TRBV4-1 | . | 16 | . | CASSQGLALFSYEQYF | TGCGCCAGCAGCCAAGGTCTAGCCCTCTTCTCCTACGAGCAGTACTTC
TRBJ1-2 | TRBV19 | . | 13 | . | CASGRASDYGYTF | TGTGCCAGTGGCAGGGCGTCGGACTATGGCTACACCTTC
TRBJ2-1 | TRBV4-2 | . | 13 | . | CASSFGVMYEQFF | TGTGCCAGCAGTTTCGGGGTGATGTATGAGCAGTTCTTC
TRBJ2-2 | TRBV10-3 | . | 16 | . | CAISSGSGVESGELFF | TGTGCCATCAGCTCGGGATCGGGTGTAGAATCCGGGGAGCTGTTTTTT
TRBJ1-6 | TRBV18 | TRBD1 | 14 | . | CASSPGQGDSPLHF | TGTGCCAGCTCACCGGGACAGGGGGATTCACCCCTCCACTTT
TRBJ2-5 | TRBV27 | TRBD2 | 17 | . | CASSPLAGTITQETQYF | TGTGCCAGCAGTCCCCTGGCCGGGACTATAACCCAAGAGACCCAGTACTTC
TRBJ2-3 | TRBV10-1 | TRBD1 | 16 | . | CASSESYRGRRDTQYF | TGCGCCAGCAGTGAGTCGTACAGGGGGCGAAGAGATACGCAGTATTTT
TRBJ2-7 | TRBV19 | TRBD2 | 15 | . | CASSPLAGVTYEQYF | TGTGCCAGTAGTCCTTTAGCGGGGGTGACCTACGAGCAGTACTTC
TRBJ2-1 | TRBV5-1 | TRBD1 | 15 | . | CASSLAGTGGDEQFF | TGCGCCAGCAGCTTGGCCGGGACAGGGGGCGATGAGCAGTTCTTC
TRBJ2-7 | TRBV5-1 | . | 14 | once | CASSLVGSSYEQYF | TGCGCCAGCAGCTTGGTGGGGAGCTCCTACGAGCAGTACTTC
TRBJ2-3 | TRBV19 | TRBD2 | 15 | . | CASNPGLGVSDTQYF | TGTGCCAGTAATCCGGGACTAGGGGTGTCAGATACGCAGTATTTT
TRBJ2-7 | TRBV6-6 | TRBD1 | 13 | few | CASRSGQTYEQYF | TGTGCCAGCAGATCGGGACAGACCTACGAGCAGTACTTC
TRBJ1-1 | TRBV6-1 | . | 14 | once | CASNQDLKNTEAFF | TGTGCCAGCAACCAGGACTTAAAGAACACTGAAGCTTTCTTT